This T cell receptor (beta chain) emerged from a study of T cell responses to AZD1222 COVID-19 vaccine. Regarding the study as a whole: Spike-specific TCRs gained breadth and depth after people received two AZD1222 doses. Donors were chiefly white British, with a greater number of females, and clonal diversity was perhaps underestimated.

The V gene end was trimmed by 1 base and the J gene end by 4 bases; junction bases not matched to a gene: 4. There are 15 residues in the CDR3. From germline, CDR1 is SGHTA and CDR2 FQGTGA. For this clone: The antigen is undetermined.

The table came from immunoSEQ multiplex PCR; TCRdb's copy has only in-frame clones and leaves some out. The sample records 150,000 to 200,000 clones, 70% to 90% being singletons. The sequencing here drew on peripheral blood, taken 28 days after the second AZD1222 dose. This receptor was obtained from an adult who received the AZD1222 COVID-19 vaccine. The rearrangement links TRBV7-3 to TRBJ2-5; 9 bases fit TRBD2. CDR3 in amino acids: CASSLNAGGRETQYF. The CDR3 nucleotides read TGTGCCAGCAGCTTAAACGCGGGGGGGCGAGAGACCCAGTACTTC.